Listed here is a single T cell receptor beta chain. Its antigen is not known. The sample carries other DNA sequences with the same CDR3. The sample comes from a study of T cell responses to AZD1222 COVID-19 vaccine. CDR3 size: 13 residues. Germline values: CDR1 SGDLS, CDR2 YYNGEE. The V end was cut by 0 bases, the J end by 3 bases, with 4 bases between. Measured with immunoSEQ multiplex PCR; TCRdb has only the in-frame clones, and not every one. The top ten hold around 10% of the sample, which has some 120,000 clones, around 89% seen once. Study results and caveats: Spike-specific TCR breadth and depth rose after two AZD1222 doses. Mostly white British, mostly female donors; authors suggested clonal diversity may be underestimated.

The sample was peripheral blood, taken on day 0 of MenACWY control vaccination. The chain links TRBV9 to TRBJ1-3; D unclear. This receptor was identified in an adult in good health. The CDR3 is CASSVGGGNTIYF. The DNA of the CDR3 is TGTGCCAGCAGCGTAGGAGGTGGAAACACCATATATTTT. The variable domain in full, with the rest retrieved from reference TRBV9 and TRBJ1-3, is DSGVTQTPKHLITATGQRVTLRCSPRSGDLSVYWYQQSLDQGLQFLIQYYNGEERAKGNILERFSAQQFPDLHSELNLSSLELGDSALYFCASSVGGGNTIYFGEGSWLTVV.